This T cell receptor beta chain was retrieved from a study of cytomegalovirus exposure and HLA in healthy donors. Overall study context: Most genotyped donors, approximately 77% of around 370, had Caucasian-associated genetic ancestry. General study findings and limits: A prior analysis recorded that most TCR beta V segments were productive about 87% or about 30% of the time. DRB1 had the most TCR associations and HLA-C the fewest, a later analysis found, with rates varying by HLA locus.

Germline CDR1 is SGDLS and CDR2 is YYNGEE. J was trimmed by 2 bases and V by 3 bases; bases with no gene match: 2. This CDR3 is built from 15 residues. Participants comprised healthy donors of bone marrow. Concerning this clone: Antigen unknown.

PCR amplification relied on 60 Vbeta primers (plus 13 Jbeta primers). Measured with immunoSEQ multiplex PCR; TCRdb has only the in-frame clones, and not every one. The table lists more than 80,000 clones, just over 70% of them singletons. The gene calls are TRBV9 and TRBJ2-3; 11 bases agree with TRBD2. The specimen sequenced was PBMCs. The receptor was isolated from a boy between 5 and 17 years old in good health and CMV-seronegative. DNA of the CDR3: TGTGCCAGCAGCGCTAGCGGGGGGTCCACAGATACGCAGTATTTT. Protein sequence: CASSASGGSTDTQYF.